Given below is one T cell receptor beta chain in context. V lost 3 bases and J 4 bases, leaving 6 bases between the germline ends. The CDR3 has 13 residues. Unique molecular identifiers were used in preparing the TCRbeta library. Each CDR3 protein is one row after TCRdb ran MiXCR on the PCR reads. The sample gives 700,000 or so distinct CDR3 sequences, around 13% of which show up once; about 0.77% is in the top ten. This sample was included in a study of T-cell reconstitution after alpha-beta-depleted transplantation in children. The sequence was obtained from a girl aged 2 to 9 with congenital amegakaryocytic thrombocytopenia, due to receive a stem cell transplant. The specimen was PBMCs, collected before TCRalphabeta/CD19-depleted stem cell transplant. This chain joins TRBV12-3 or TRBV12-4 and TRBJ2-2; D unclear. CDR3 sequence: CASSFHFTGELFF. CDR3 DNA: TGTGCCAGCAGTTTCCACTTCACCGGGGAGCTGTTTTTT.